This entry lists 5 T cell receptor beta chains sequenced from one sample in a study of glioma-infiltrating T cells. TCR alpha and beta CDR3 regions were amplified from RNA using iRepertoire nested multiplex PCR. In TCRdb, the multiplex PCR reads were re-called with MiXCR into one record per CDR3 protein. Of some 100,000 distinct CDR3 sequences in the sample, about 25% were seen once. The specimen was glioma tissue, nonneoplastic brain tissue, or PBMCs (not recorded which). Source of these receptors: a human donor with low-grade glioma or glioblastoma, undergoing nonglioma brain surgery, or in good health (not recorded which).

J is TRBJ2-5 and V is TRBV7-2; D perhaps matches TRBD1 (5 bases). V lost 0 bases and J 7 bases, leaving 21 bases between the germline ends. CDR3 length: 17 amino acids. Germline loops: CDR1 SGHTA, CDR2 FQGNSA. CDR3 coding DNA: TGTGCCAGCAGCTTAGCGCTCGGCAGGGAACCCTTAGGGACCCAGTACTTC. The encoded protein is CASSLALGREPLGTQYF.

A remark on this clonotype: At one end the junction does not follow the germline gene, possibly because of a read error. The rearrangement links TRBV6-9 to TRBJ1-5; TRBD1 might be the D (6 bases). The CDR3 runs to 17 residues. Germline CDR1 is MNHGY and CDR2 is SVAAGI. The CDR3 DNA sequence: TGTTCCAGCAGTTATCCGCGGGGGGCGAGGATGAGTCAGCCCCAGCATTTT. Translating it yields CSSSYPRGARMSQPQHF.

This clonotype was detected many times. The chain combines TRBV2 with TRBJ2-7; D remains unclear. V gave up 2 bases and J gave up 4 bases, with 9 bases separating them. Germline loops: CDR1 SNHLY, CDR2 FYNNEI. This CDR3 has 13 residues. CDR3 loop: CASSENGYYEQYF. The CDR3, as DNA: TGTGCCAGCAGTGAAAACGGGTATTACGAGCAGTACTTC.

CDR3 in amino acids: CSARPSLGAYEQYF. The CDR3 region has the DNA TGCAGCGCCCGCCCGTCCCTGGGGGCCTACGAGCAGTACTTC. J is TRBJ2-7 and V is TRBV29-1, with D perhaps being TRBD1 or TRBD2 (5 bases each). This CDR3 region has 14 residues. Germline values: CDR1 SQVTM, CDR2 ANQGSEA. The V and J ends lost 7 bases and 2 bases respectively, with 18 bases between them.

In its sample, this clonotype was seen many times. The chain couples TRBV6-5 to TRBJ2-5, with a weak D call TRBD2 (6 bases). CDR3 length: 14 residues. Trimming stripped 2 bases from V and 1 base from J, with 8 bases between. Germline V lookup: CDR1 MNHEY, CDR2 SVGAGI. This chain's CDR3 is CASSYRETQETQYF. CDR3 nucleotides: TGTGCCAGCAGTTACCGGGAGACCCAAGAGACCCAGTACTTC.